The 10 T cell receptor beta chains reported below all come from one sample, sequenced in a study of blood T cell repertoires in COVID-19. TCRdb keeps only in-frame clones here, not all; method: immunoSEQ multiplex PCR. The data contain 35,000 to 45,000 clones, roughly 85% of them singletons. Sample: peripheral blood. These receptors were obtained from a human donor in a cohort sampled during active COVID-19.

This rearrangement joins TRBV21-1 to TRBJ2-1; the table's D call, TRBD2, was not checked against the DNA. TRBV21-1 represents a pseudogene. The CDR3 totals 13 residues. The CDR3 spells CAPKRLRNNEQFF. For the CDR3, the DNA is TGTGCCCCAAAGCGGTTAAGGAACAATGAGCAGTTCTTC.

The rearrangement joins TRBV6-2 or TRBV6-3 to TRBJ2-4; D possibly corresponds to TRBD1 (6 bases). The CDR3 consists of 16 residues. The V end lost 6 bases, the J end lost 8 bases, and 23 bases lay between the germline ends. Germline V lookup: CDR1 MNHEY, CDR2 SVGEGT. CDR3 coding DNA: TGTGCCAGCAGCCCTCAGGGGTTCGCTTTAAAGGACATTCAGTACTTC. Residues: CASSPQGFALKDIQYF.

This clone was picked up one time. The chain joins TRBV19 to TRBJ2-7; D possibly corresponds to TRBD2 (5 bases). The germline gives CDR1 LNHDA, CDR2 SQIVND (reference sequence). This CDR3 contains 14 residues. Trimming removed 2 bases from V and 2 bases from J, with 10 bases in between. CDR3 nucleotides: TGTGCCAGTAGTATAAGGCTAGCCACCTACGAGCAGTACTTC. Residues: CASSIRLATYEQYF.

A few counts support this clone. V is TRBV7-3 and J is TRBJ2-2; 7 nucleotides agree with TRBD1. This CDR3 is 14 amino acids long. Per germline, CDR1 SGHTA and CDR2 FQGTGA. The junction had 4 bases not matched to a gene; V was cut back by 5 bases and J by 4 bases. This CDR3 is CASSPGQSTGELFF. DNA for the CDR3: TGTGCCAGCAGCCCGGGACAGAGCACCGGGGAGCTGTTTTTT.

V and J are TRBV14 and TRBJ1-1, with D unclear. This CDR3 has 17 amino acids. V gave up 3 bases and J gave up 3 bases, with 20 bases separating them. Looked up from germline, CDR1 is SGHDN and CDR2 is FVKESK. Here the CDR3 reads CASSHSRGIARHTEAFF. The DNA for the CDR3 is TGTGCCAGCAGCCACTCAAGAGGGATTGCCAGGCACACTGAAGCTTTCTTT.

This chain uses TRBV5-1 with TRBJ2-3; perhaps TRBD1 as D (6 bases). The germline V gene encodes CDR1 SGHRS and CDR2 YFSETQ. V lost 0 bases, J lost 6 bases, and 11 bases lay in between. The CDR3 has 14 residues. The CDR3 spells CASSLVGQGDTQYF. The CDR3, as DNA: TGCGCCAGCAGCTTGGTAGGTCAGGGGGATACGCAGTATTTT.

This chain links TRBV6-1 with TRBJ1-2; 9 bases are shared with TRBD1. Germline V gene lookup returns CDR1 MNHNS and CDR2 SASEGT. The CDR3 runs to 14 residues. The V segment lost 7 bases and the J segment 2 bases; nucleotides outside the gene matches: 5. The CDR3 spells CASTLGQGNYGYTF. CDR3 bases: TGTGCCAGCACCCTCGGACAGGGGAACTATGGCTACACCTTC.

The rearrangement uses TRBV6-2 or TRBV6-3 and TRBJ1-2; no reliable D call. The V and J ends lost 6 bases and 0 bases respectively, with 11 bases between them. CDR3 length: 14 residues. Germline V gene data show CDR1 as MNHEY and CDR2 as SVGEGT. CDR3 nucleotide sequence: TGTGCCAGCAGCAGACAACCAGCTAACTATGGCTACACCTTC. It yields the protein CASSRQPANYGYTF.

V gene TRBV5-1 combines with J gene TRBJ2-7, with D possibly matching TRBD1 (6 bases). Germline V CDR1 and CDR2: SGHRS, YFSETQ. V shed 3 bases and J shed 5 bases, with 18 bases lying between them. The CDR3 runs 15 residues. CDR3 DNA: TGCGCCAGCAGCTGGAGCCGGACAGTAGGGGACGAGCAGTACTTC. Its protein product is CASSWSRTVGDEQYF.

The gene calls are TRBV12-3 or TRBV12-4 and TRBJ1-1; D gene uncertain. V was cut by 7 bases and J by 1 base, with 10 bases left in between. CDR3 length equals 13 residues. In nucleotides, the CDR3 is TGTGCCAGCACCCCGGTTCCGAACACTGAAGCTTTCTTT. Amino acids: CASTPVPNTEAFF.